This T cell receptor beta chain came from a study of shared T cell receptors in the human thymus (dated by TCRdb to 2020 to 2022). Looking at the study overall: The study examined how self-reactive, shared T-cell receptor alpha chains are generated in the human thymus.

The CDR3 numbers 17 residues from cysteine through phenylalanine. The kept DNA is CDR3 alone, 51 bases in frame from the first base. Trimming costs V 0 bases and J 2 bases, and their ends lie 16 bases apart. CDR1 and CDR2 are drawn from the germline V gene: MGHDK, SYGVNS. The library was built by means of the immunoSEQ multiplex PCR assay. TCRdb retrieved this table from immuneACCESS and kept in-frame rearrangements only. Not all clones are present; in checked studies, unresolved V genes account for under half, and no reason is known for the remainder. The sample table lists some 720,000 clones, roughly 90% of them with a count of one. Around 0.01% of the sample comes from the top ten. To note about this clone: Its antigen has not been determined. Base qualities were left out, and no much larger clone turns up one base away.

In addition, the sample was reused for a study of human thymus T cells. Per that second paper: In Finland, the donors were immunologically healthy infants who were having open corrective cardiac surgery for congenital heart defects. Thymus tissue was obtained as surgical resects removed during corrective cardiac surgery. Both the thymic and the peripheral blood repertoires appeared to show biased V and J gene segment usage. According to the related research, thymic TCR repertoires were highly overlapping among unrelated individuals. The study used eight infant thymus samples plus four related peripheral blood samples to characterize TCR alpha and beta repertoires. The cohort included six male and a couple of female infants, with donor ages spanning 7 to 244 days. After being mechanically released from the tissue, thymocytes were kept at -70 degrees C in pellets of roughly 9.5-32 million cells. A QIAsymphony instrument was used to extract genomic DNA from the frozen cell pellets. Using the immunoSEQ multiplex PCR assay, the TCRB and TCRAD loci were amplified from a standardized quantity of quality-controlled genomic DNA. The amplicons covered the V(D)J region and were long enough to include the CDR3 and to identify the V and J genes. The amplicons were sequenced on an Illumina platform via the commercial immunoSEQ service. Primer bias and sequencing errors were corrected using previously described methods, and TCRAD and TCRB definitions followed the IMGT database. Analysis of the repertoires was done with immunoSEQ Analyzer 3.0 and VDJTools and included basic statistics, V/J segment usage, diversity estimates, rarefaction and pairwise overlap. Diversity was estimated with Chao1, ChaoE, Efron-Thisted, Shannon and inverse Simpson indices, and also on datasets down-sampled to the smallest sample. Repertoire overlap was assessed by strict matching of CDR3 nucleotide sequence, V gene and J gene, and clustering was done by Jaccard-based multidimensional scaling. On average, approximately 800,000 unique TCRB clonotypes were obtained from thymus samples, compared with roughly 89,000 from blood samples.

The source material was thymocytes. The chain joins TRBV25-1 to TRBJ2-5; the D region possibly corresponds to TRBD1 (8 bases align). The receptor was isolated from a boy under three years old with a congenital heart defect. Donor details come from another sample of the same person, matched by shared clones. The CDR3 is CASSEYPRGTGQETQYF. The nucleotide sequence is given as TGTGCCAGCAGTGAATATCCGCGGGGGACAGGACAAGAGACCCAGTACTTC.